This T cell receptor (beta chain) was sequenced in a study of beta chain features in type 1 diabetes. Study context: Analysis included around 110,000,000 sorted cells drawn from all samples.

This CDR3 has 15 residues. V lost 5 bases, J lost 4 bases, and 7 bases stayed unmatched. Germline V gene lookup returns CDR1 SEHNR and CDR2 FQNEAQ (reference sequence). Based on CD45RO/CCR7/CD25/CD127/CD95/CD27, CD4+ regulatory, stem cell-like memory, naive and central memory cells were sorted. Sorted populations all had greater than 98% purity. This clone occurred a few times. cDNA synthesis used the whole RNA isolate, giving expressed TCRB sequences. Sequenced by immunoSEQ multiplex PCR; TCRdb stores in-frame clones only, minus some. Among over 700,000 clones listed, 17% were seen once. The sequenced sample consisted of naive CD4+ T cells from blood. The clonotype comes from a woman younger than 30 in good health. The chain recombines TRBV7-9 with TRBJ1-4; 7 bases are shared with TRBD1. CDR3 coding DNA: TGTGCCAGCAGCCCAATGACAGGGCATAATGAAAAACTGTTTTTT. Its protein product is CASSPMTGHNEKLFF.